The 13 T cell receptor beta chains in this list originate from one sample, sequenced in a study of T cells expressing NK-cell markers. From the 5' RACE reads, TCRdb lists one entry per CDR3 protein and no DNA. In total, the table holds some 140,000 distinct CDR3 sequences. Sequences were obtained from blood T cells: a sorted CD56 or NKG2C T cell subset, CD4+ or CD8+ T cells, or bulk PBMC T cells (not recorded which). The receptors originated from a woman in her fifties or sixties in good health.

CDR3: CASSLDPGGLAGETQYF. V is TRBV13 and J is TRBJ2-5; TCRdb's D gene call, TRBD2, goes unchecked for lack of DNA. Germline V gives CDR1 PRHDT, CDR2 FYEKMQ (reference sequence). CDR3 length equals 17 residues.

The chain employs TRBV24-1 and TRBJ2-1; the D gene TCRdb calls, TRBD1, cannot be checked with no DNA. Germline loops: CDR1 KGHDR, CDR2 SFDVKD. This CDR3 comprises 13 residues. CDR3 sequence: CATGQGAGNEQFF.

V and J are TRBV12-3 or TRBV12-4 and TRBJ2-3; as DNA is missing, the TRBD2 call by TCRdb cannot be tested. This CDR3 spans 13 amino acids. CDR3 loop: CASRSGSIDTQYF.

This rearrangement joins TRBV2 to TRBJ2-3. The CDR3 contains 14 residues. The V gene's germline CDR1 is SNHLY and CDR2 FYNNEI. CDR3 sequence: CASSVGVSTDTQYF.

This chain uses TRBV2 with TRBJ2-1; the D call from TCRdb, TRBD1, cannot be confirmed without DNA. The CDR3 consists of 15 residues. The germline V gene encodes CDR1 SNHLY and CDR2 FYNNEI. The chain's CDR3 is CASSEDPHAYNEQFF.

The V and J genes are TRBV6-5 and TRBJ2-1; TCRdb lists TRBD2, though no DNA is available to test this call. CDR3 length equals 19 residues. Per the germline V gene, CDR1 is MNHEY and CDR2 is SVGAGI. The CDR3 here is CASRVPGLAGPEPGNEQFF.

This chain links TRBV11-2 with TRBJ2-3; TCRdb returns TRBD1, unconfirmable since there is no DNA. Germline CDR1 and CDR2: SGHAT and FQNNGV. The CDR3 is made up of 16 amino acids. CDR3 residues: CASSLEDRGYTDTQYF. The variable domain in full, completed from reference TRBV11-2 and TRBJ2-3, reads EAGVAQSPRYKIIEKRQSVAFWCNPISGHATLYWYQQILGQGPKLLIQFQNNGVVDDSQLPKDRFSAERLKGVDSTLKIQPAKLEDSAVYLCASSLEDRGYTDTQYFGPGTRLTVL.

The gene calls are TRBV27 and TRBJ2-5. Germline loops: CDR1 MNHEY, CDR2 SMNVEV (reference sequence). The CDR3 extends over 11 amino acids. Here the CDR3 reads CASISAETQYF.

The chain links TRBV6-5 to TRBJ2-5. CDR1 is MNHEY and CDR2 is SVGAGI in the germline V gene. The CDR3 contains 13 residues. The CDR3 reads CASSYQVEETQYF.

The chain carries TRBV20-1 and TRBJ1-2. The CDR3 consists of 13 residues. In germline, CDR1 is DFQATT, CDR2 SNEGSKA (reference sequence). The CDR3 sequence is CSARSREDYGYTF.

The rearrangement uses TRBV7-9 and TRBJ2-1; TCRdb calls TRBD1, which cannot be checked without DNA. The CDR3 runs to 17 residues. Germline loops: CDR1 SEHNR, CDR2 FQNEAQ (reference sequence). The CDR3 loop is CASSGSRGLFSYNEQFF.

J is TRBJ2-3 and V is TRBV20-1. Germline assignment: CDR1 DFQATT and CDR2 SNEGSKA (reference sequence). The CDR3 runs 14 residues. CDR3 sequence: CSARLESTADTQYF.

The chain employs TRBV14 and TRBJ2-3; lacking DNA, the TRBD2 call made by TCRdb goes unchecked. The germline gives CDR1 SGHDN, CDR2 FVKESK. The length of the CDR3 is 17 residues. CDR3 protein: CASSQTSGGYSTDTQYF.